These T cell receptor beta chains were read from a single sample in a study of T cell responses to AZD1222 COVID-19 vaccine. Data came from immunoSEQ multiplex PCR; TCRdb stores just in-frame clones and leaves some out. Of approximately 150,000 clones in the sample, more than 90% were seen once. Sequenced material: peripheral blood, taken 28 days after the second AZD1222 dose. These receptors were taken from an adult who received the AZD1222 COVID-19 vaccine. Each CDR3 is given with its conserved first and last residue. Each record gives: J gene, D gene, V gene, clone size, CDR3 DNA, CDR3 protein. The D gene is left open where the match is weak. Size is omitted from some rows. Given values are once, few, many or a class for expanded clones.

>TRBJ2-7|TRBD1|TRBV10-1|NA
TGCGCCAGCAGTGGACAGGGTAGCTCCTACGAGCAGTACTTC
CASSGQGSSYEQYF
>TRBJ2-6|NA|TRBV28|NA
TGTGCCATCGGAAGGAGCTCTGGGGCCAACGTCCTGACTTTC
CAIGRSSGANVLTF
>TRBJ1-1|NA|TRBV7-9|NA
TGTGCCAGCAGCTTAGGCGCAGTAACTGAAGCTTTCTTT
CASSLGAVTEAFF
>TRBJ1-3|TRBD1|TRBV11-2|NA
TGTGCCAGCAGCACCAGGGGGCGAATAAACACCATATATTTT
CASSTRGRINTIYF
>TRBJ1-1|TRBD1|TRBV20-1|NA
TGCAGTGCTAGTATGCCAGGACAGGGGGTTCCCACTGAAGCTTTCTTT
CSASMPGQGVPTEAFF
>TRBJ2-1|NA|TRBV4-1|NA
TGCGCCAGCAGCCCCACCCGGGCAGTTAGATTCTACAATGAGCAGTTCTTC
CASSPTRAVRFYNEQFF
>TRBJ1-5|NA|TRBV6-5|NA
TGTGCCACCTATACCCTTAGCAATCAGCCCCAGCATTTT
CATYTLSNQPQHF
>TRBJ2-3|TRBD2|TRBV5-1|NA
TGCGCCAGCAGCTTATTAGCGGGGCTTAGCACAGATACGCAGTATTTT
CASSLLAGLSTDTQYF
>TRBJ1-4|NA|TRBV4-3|NA
TGCGCCAGCAGCCTCCACCGTGGGGCGCTGAATGAAAAACTGTTTTTT
CASSLHRGALNEKLFF
>TRBJ2-5|TRBD2|TRBV19|NA
TGTGCCAGTAGTCGGGGGGGCTGGGAGGAGACCCAGTACTTC
CASSRGGWEETQYF
>TRBJ2-2|NA|TRBV2|NA
TGTGCCAGCTATAAGATTCGGGGCACCGGGGAGCTGTTTTTT
CASYKIRGTGELFF
>TRBJ2-1|NA|TRBV27|NA
TGTGCCAGCAGGGGCCAGGGGGGGCCCTCACGGGAGCAGTTCTTC
CASRGQGGPSREQFF
>TRBJ2-3|NA|TRBV6-5|once
TGTGCCAGCAGTTACCATACCGCAGATACGCAGTATTTT
CASSYHTADTQYF
>TRBJ2-7|NA|TRBV18|NA
TGTGCCAGCTCACCACGACAGGAGGCCTACGAGCAGTACTTC
CASSPRQEAYEQYF
>TRBJ2-7|NA|TRBV5-6|once
TGTGCCAGCAGCTTGGCCGGCAACCTCTACGAGCAGTACTTC
CASSLAGNLYEQYF
>TRBJ1-5|NA|TRBV5-6|NA
TGTGCCAGCAGCATACCACGGACAGTAAATCAGCCCCAGCATTTT
CASSIPRTVNQPQHF
>TRBJ1-5|NA|TRBV2|NA
TGTGCCAGTCAGCAGGCAAGGGGCAATCAGCCCCAGCATTTT
CASQQARGNQPQHF
>TRBJ1-3|NA|TRBV12-3/TRBV12-4|NA
TGTGCCAGCAGTACCTCAAGGGGCAACACCATATATTTT
CASSTSRGNTIYF
>TRBJ2-1|TRBD1|TRBV24-1|NA
TGTGCCACCAGTGATTCGGGTCCGGGACAGGGGTACAATGAGCAGTTCTTC
CATSDSGPGQGYNEQFF
>TRBJ1-5|NA|TRBV16|once
TGTGCCAGCAGCCAATCGCGACAGGTCAATCAGCCCCAGCATTTT
CASSQSRQVNQPQHF
>TRBJ1-3|NA|TRBV9|few
TGTGCCAGCAGCCCCCGGGGGGCCGTCTCTGGAAACACCATATATTTT
CASSPRGAVSGNTIYF
>TRBJ2-5|NA|TRBV5-1|NA
TGCGCCAGCAGCCCAGGGTCTCTCCTAGAGACCCAGTACTTC
CASSPGSLLETQYF
>TRBJ1-6|NA|TRBV28|NA
TGTGCCAGCACCTCGCAGGGTTCACCCCTCCACTTT
CASTSQGSPLHF
>TRBJ2-3|TRBD2|TRBV6-5|NA
TGTGCCAGCAGTCCACTAGCGGGAGGGCCAGATACGCAGTATTTT
CASSPLAGGPDTQYF
>TRBJ1-3|NA|TRBV7-9|NA
TGTGCCAGCAGTTTGGACTCTGGAAACACCATATATTTT
CASSLDSGNTIYF
>TRBJ1-2|TRBD1|TRBV3-1/TRBV3-2|NA
TGTGCCAGCAGCCAAGGCCAGGGGGCGGGTGGCTACACCTTC
CASSQGQGAGGYTF
>TRBJ2-1|NA|TRBV12-3/TRBV12-4|NA
TGTGCCAGCAGTCGAACCAGCAATGAGCAGTTCTTC
CASSRTSNEQFF
>TRBJ2-2|NA|TRBV1|NA
TGCACCAGCAGCGGGACAGGGAGATCGGATGCCCGAGGGGAGCTGTTTTTT
CTSSGTGRSDARGELFF
>TRBJ1-5|TRBD1|TRBV28|NA
TGTGCCAGCCGAGGGGGACAGGGGGGCAATCAGCCCCAGCATTTT
CASRGGQGGNQPQHF
>TRBJ2-6|TRBD1|TRBV3-1/TRBV3-2|NA
TGTGCCAGCAACTCAGGAGACAGGGGCCTTTCTGGGGCCAACGTCCTGACTTTC
CASNSGDRGLSGANVLTF
>TRBJ2-7|TRBD1|TRBV24-1|NA
TGTGCCACCAGGGGGGACAGGGGATGTCCCTACGAGCAGTACTTC
CATRGDRGCPYEQYF